The clone carrying this T cell receptor beta chain was seen only a few times. The sample is drawn from a study of cytomegalovirus exposure and HLA in healthy donors. Sequencing was performed with immunoSEQ multiplex PCR; in TCRdb, only in-frame clones are kept and a portion is missing. The sample lists tens of thousands of clones; 85% to 95% were seen once. The trim removed 5 bases at V and 4 bases at J, leaving 13 bases unmatched. The germline gives CDR1 SGHVS, CDR2 FQNEAQ. There are 16 residues in the CDR3. V usage is TRBV7-8 and J usage is TRBJ1-1, with 7 bases aligning to TRBD1. The sequence derives from a man aged 18 to 30 in good health and CMV-seronegative. The sequenced sample consisted of PBMCs. CDR3 sequence reads: CASSATGTAVGTEAFF. The DNA of the CDR3 is TGTGCCAGCAGCGCTACCGGGACAGCCGTAGGCACTGAAGCTTTCTTT. The variable domain in full, completed from reference TRBV7-8 and TRBJ1-1, reads GAGVSQSPRYKVAKRGQDVALRCDPISGHVSLFWYQQALGQGPEFLTYFQNEAQLDKSGLPSDRFFAERPEGSVSTLKIQRTQQEDSAVYLCASSATGTAVGTEAFFGQGTRLTVV.